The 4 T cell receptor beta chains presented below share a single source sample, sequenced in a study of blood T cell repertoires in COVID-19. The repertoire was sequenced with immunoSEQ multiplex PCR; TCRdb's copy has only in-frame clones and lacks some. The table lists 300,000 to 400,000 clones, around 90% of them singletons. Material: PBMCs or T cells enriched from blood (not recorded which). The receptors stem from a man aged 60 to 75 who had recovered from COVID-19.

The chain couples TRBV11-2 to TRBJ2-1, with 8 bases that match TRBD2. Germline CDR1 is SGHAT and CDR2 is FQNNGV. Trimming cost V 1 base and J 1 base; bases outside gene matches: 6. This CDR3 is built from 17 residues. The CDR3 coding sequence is TGTGCCAGCAGCTTAGGTGCTAGCGGGTTGTCCTACAATGAGCAGTTCTTC. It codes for CASSLGASGLSYNEQFF.

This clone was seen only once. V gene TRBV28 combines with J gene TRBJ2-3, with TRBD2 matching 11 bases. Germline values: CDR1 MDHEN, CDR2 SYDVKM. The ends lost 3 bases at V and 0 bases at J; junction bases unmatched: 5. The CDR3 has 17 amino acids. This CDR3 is CASSFSGLAESTDTQYF. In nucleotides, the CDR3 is TGTGCCAGCAGTTTCTCGGGACTAGCGGAGAGCACAGATACGCAGTATTTT. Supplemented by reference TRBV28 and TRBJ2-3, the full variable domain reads DVKVTQSSRYLVKRTGEKVFLECVQDMDHENMFWYRQDPGLGLRLIYFSYDVKMKEKGDIPEGYSVSREKKERFSLILESASTNQTSMYLCASSFSGLAESTDTQYFGPGTRLTVL.

The CDR3 coding sequence is TGTGCCAGCAGTCAGGGCTCCTACAATGAGCAGTTCTTC. It translates to CASSQGSYNEQFF. This chain connects TRBV27 to TRBJ2-1; weak D call: TRBD1 (5 bases). Germline V gene data show CDR1 as MNHEY and CDR2 as SMNVEV (reference sequence). This CDR3 region has 13 residues. V lost 5 bases to trimming and J lost 0 bases, with 5 bases between them.

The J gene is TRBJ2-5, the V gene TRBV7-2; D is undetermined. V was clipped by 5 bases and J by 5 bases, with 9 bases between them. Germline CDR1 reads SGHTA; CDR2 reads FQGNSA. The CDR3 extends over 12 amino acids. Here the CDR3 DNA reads TGTGCCAGCAGCCCGTACGAGGAGACCCAGTACTTC. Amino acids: CASSPYEETQYF.